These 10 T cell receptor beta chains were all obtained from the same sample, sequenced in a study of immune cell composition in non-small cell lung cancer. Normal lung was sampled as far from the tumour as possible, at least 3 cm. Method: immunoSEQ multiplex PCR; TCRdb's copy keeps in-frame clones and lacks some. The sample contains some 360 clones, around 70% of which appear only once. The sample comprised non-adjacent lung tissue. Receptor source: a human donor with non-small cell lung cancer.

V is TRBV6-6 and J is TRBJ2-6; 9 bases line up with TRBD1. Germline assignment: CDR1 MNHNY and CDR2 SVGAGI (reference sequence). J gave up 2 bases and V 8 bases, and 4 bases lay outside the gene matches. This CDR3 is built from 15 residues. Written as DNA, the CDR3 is TGTGCCAGCGGGACAGGGCGCCCTGGGGCCAACGTCCTGACTTTC. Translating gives CASGTGRPGANVLTF.

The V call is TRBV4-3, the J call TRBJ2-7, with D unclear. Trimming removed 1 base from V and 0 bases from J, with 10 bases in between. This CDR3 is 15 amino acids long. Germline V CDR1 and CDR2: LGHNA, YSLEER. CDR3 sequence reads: CASSQGTESSYEQYF. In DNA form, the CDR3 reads TGCGCCAGCAGCCAAGGAACTGAGAGCTCCTACGAGCAGTACTTC.

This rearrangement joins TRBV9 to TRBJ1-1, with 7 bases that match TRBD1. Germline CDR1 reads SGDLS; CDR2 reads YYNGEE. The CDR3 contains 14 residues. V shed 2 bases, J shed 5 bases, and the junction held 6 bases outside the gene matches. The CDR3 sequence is CASSVTGTATEAFF. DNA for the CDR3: TGTGCCAGCAGCGTCACCGGGACAGCGACTGAAGCTTTCTTT.

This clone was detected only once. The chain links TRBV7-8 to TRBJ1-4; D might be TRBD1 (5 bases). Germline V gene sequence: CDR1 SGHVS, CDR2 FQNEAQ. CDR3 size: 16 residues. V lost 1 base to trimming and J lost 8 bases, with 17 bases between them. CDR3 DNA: TGTGCCAGCAGCTTAGAATTGGGGGGGAGAGGAGAAAAACTGTTTTTT. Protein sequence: CASSLELGGRGEKLFF.

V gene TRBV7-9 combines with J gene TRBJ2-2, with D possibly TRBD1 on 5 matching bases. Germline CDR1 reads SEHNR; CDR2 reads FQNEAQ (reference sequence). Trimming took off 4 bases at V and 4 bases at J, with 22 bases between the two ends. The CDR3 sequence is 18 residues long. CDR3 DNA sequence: TGTGCCAGCAGCTGCAGGGTTAGGGTTGGAATATGCACCGGGGAGCTGTTTTTT. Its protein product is CASSCRVRVGICTGELFF.

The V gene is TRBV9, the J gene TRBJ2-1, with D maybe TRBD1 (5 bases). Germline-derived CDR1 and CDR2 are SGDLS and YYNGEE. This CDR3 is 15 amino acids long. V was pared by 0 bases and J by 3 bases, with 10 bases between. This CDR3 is CASSVGQGRYNEQFF. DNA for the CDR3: TGTGCCAGCAGCGTAGGTCAGGGCCGCTACAATGAGCAGTTCTTC.

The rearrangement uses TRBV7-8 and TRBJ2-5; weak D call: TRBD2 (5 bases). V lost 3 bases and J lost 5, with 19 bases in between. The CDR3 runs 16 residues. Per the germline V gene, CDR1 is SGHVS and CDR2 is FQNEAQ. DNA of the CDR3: TGTGCCAGCAGCTTGATCACCCTAGCAGCTGGGGAGACCCAGTACTTC. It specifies CASSLITLAAGETQYF.

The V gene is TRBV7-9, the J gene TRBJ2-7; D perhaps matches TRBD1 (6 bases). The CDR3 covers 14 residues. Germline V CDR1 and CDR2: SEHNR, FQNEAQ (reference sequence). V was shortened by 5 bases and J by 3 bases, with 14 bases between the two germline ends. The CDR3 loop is CASSPWDTGYEQYF. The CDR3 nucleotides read TGTGCCAGCAGCCCCTGGGACACGGGCTACGAGCAGTACTTC.

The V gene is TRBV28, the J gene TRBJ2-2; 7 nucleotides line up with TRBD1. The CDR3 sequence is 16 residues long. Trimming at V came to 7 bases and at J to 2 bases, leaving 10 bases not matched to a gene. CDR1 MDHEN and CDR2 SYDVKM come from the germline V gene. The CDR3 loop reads CASISQGNLNTGELFF. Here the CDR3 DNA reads TGTGCCAGCATTTCACAGGGGAATCTTAACACCGGGGAGCTGTTTTTT.

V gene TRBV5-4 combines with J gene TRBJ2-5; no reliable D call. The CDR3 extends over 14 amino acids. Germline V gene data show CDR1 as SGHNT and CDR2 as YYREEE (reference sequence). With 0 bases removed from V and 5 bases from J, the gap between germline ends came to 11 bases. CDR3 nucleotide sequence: TGTGCCAGCAGCTTGGATCCTAGTCGGGAGACCCAGTACTTC. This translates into CASSLDPSRETQYF.